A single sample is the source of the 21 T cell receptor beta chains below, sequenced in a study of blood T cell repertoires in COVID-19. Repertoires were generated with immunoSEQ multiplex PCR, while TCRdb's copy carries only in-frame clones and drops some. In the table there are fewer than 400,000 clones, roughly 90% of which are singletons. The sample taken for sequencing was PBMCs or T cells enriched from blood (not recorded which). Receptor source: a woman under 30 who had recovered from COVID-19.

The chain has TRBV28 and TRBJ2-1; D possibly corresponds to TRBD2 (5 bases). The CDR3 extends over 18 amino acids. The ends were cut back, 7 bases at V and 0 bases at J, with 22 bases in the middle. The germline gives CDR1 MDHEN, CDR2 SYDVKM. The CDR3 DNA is TGTGCCAGCACCGGGAAGGAAGCCTGGACGCGCTCCTACAATGAGCAGTTCTTC. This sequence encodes CASTGKEAWTRSYNEQFF.

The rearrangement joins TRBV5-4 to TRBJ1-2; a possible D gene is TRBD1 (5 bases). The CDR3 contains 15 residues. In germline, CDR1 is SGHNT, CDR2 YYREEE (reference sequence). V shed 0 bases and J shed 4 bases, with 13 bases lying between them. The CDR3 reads CASSLGLGQVYGYTF. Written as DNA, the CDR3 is TGTGCCAGCAGCTTGGGGCTGGGGCAAGTCTATGGCTACACCTTC.

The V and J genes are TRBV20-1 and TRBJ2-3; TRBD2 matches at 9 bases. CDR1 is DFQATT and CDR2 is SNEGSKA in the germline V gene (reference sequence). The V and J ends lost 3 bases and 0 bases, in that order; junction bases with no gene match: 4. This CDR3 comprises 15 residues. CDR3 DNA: TGCAGTGCTAGTAGACTAGCGGAGAGCACAGATACGCAGTATTTT. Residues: CSASRLAESTDTQYF.

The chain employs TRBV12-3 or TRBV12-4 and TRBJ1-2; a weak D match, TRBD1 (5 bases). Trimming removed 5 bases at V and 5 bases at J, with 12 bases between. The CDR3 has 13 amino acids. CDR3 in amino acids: CASSPGVFYGYTF. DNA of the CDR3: TGTGCCAGCAGTCCGGGGGTGTTTTATGGCTACACCTTC.

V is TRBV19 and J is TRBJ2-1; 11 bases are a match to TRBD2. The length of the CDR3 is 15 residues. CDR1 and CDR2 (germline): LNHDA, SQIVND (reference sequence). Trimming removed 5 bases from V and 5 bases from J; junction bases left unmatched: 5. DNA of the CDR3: TGTGCCAGTAGTGATAGCGGGGGGGCCGACAATGAGCAGTTCTTC. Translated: CASSDSGGADNEQFF.

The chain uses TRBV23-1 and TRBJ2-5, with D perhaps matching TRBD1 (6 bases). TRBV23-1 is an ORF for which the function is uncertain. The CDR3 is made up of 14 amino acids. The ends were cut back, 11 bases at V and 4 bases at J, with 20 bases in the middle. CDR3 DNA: TGCGCCCCCCTAGGCCAACGAGGGGGAGAGACCCAGTACTTC. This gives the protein CAPLGQRGGETQYF.

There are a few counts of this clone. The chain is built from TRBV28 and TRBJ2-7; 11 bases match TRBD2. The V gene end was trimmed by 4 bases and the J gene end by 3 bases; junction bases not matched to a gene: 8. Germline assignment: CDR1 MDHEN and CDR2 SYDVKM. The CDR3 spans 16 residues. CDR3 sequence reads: CASSWSTSGAIYEQYF. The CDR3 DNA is TGTGCCAGCAGTTGGTCGACTAGCGGGGCTATCTACGAGCAGTACTTC.

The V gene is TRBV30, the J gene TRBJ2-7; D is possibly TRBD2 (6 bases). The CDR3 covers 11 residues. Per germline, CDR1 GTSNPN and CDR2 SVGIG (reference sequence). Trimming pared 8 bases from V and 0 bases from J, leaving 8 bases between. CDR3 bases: TGTGCCGCCGGGAGCTCCTACGAGCAGTACTTC. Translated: CAAGSSYEQYF.

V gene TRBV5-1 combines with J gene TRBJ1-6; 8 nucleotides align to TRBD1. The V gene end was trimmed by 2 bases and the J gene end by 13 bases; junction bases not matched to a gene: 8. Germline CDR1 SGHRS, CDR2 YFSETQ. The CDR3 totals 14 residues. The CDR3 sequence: CASSFGDRTGPLHF. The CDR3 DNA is TGCGCCAGCAGCTTTGGGGACAGGACGGGGCCCCTCCACTTT. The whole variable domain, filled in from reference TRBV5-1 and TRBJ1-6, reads KAGVTQTPRYLIKTRGQQVTLSCSPISGHRSVSWYQQTPGQGLQFLFEYFSETQRNKGNFPGRFSGRQFSNSRSEMNVSTLELGDSALYLCASSFGDRTGPLHFGNGTRLTVT.

Here the CDR3 reads CASSLRGGTSMTPLTGELFF. The CDR3 region has the DNA TGTGCCAGCAGCTTACGAGGCGGAACCTCCATGACCCCCCTCACCGGGGAGCTGTTTTTT. The rearrangement links TRBV7-3 to TRBJ2-2; the D is unclear. This CDR3 region has 20 residues. Germline CDR1 SGHTA, CDR2 FQGTGA. Trimming removed 2 bases from V and 4 bases from J, with 26 bases in between.

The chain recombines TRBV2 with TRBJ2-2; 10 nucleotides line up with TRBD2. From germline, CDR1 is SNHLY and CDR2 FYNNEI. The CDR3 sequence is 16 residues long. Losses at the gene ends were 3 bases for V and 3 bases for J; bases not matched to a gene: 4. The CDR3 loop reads CASSEGLAGDTGELFF. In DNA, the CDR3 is TGTGCCAGCAGTGAGGGCCTAGCGGGAGACACCGGGGAGCTGTTTTTT.

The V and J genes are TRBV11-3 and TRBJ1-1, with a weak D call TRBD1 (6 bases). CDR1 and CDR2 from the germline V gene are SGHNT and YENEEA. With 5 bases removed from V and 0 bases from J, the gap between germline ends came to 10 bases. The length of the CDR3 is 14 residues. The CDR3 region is CASSKGGLNTEAFF. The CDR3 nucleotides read TGTGCCAGCAGCAAGGGGGGGTTGAACACTGAAGCTTTCTTT.

The CDR3 DNA follows: TGTGCCACCCAGGGGGGTAGCGGGGGGCCCTACTACGAGCAGTACTTC. Translating it yields CATQGGSGGPYYEQYF. V gene TRBV27 combines with J gene TRBJ2-7, with 10 bases fitting TRBD2. Germline V gene data show CDR1 as MNHEY and CDR2 as SMNVEV (reference sequence). Trimming at V came to 10 bases and at J to 3 bases, leaving 15 bases not matched to a gene. The CDR3 totals 16 residues.

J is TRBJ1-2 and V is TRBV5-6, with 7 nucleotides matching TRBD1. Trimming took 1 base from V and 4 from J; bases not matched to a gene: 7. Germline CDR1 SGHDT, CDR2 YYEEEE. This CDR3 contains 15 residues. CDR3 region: CASSLRTGVAYGYTF. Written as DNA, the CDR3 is TGTGCCAGCAGCTTGCGTACAGGGGTGGCCTATGGCTACACCTTC.

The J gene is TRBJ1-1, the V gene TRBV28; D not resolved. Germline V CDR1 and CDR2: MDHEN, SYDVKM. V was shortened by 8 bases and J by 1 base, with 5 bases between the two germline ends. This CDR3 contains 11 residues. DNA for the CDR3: TGTGCCAGCGAGGGGAACACTGAAGCTTTCTTT. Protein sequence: CASEGNTEAFF.

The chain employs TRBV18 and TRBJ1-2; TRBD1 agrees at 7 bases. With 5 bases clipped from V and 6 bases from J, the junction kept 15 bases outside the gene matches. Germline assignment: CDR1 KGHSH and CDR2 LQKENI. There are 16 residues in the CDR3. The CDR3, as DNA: TGTGCCAGCTCAATCGTACAGGGGCTAGTCCCGCATGGCTACACCTTC. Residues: CASSIVQGLVPHGYTF.

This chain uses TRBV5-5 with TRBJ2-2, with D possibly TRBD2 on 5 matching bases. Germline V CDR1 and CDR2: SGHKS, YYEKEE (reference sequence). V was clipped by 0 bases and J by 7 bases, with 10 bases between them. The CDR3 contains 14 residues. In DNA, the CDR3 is TGTGCCAGCAGCTTGGCGGGGATGTACGGGGAGCTGTTTTTT. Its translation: CASSLAGMYGELFF.

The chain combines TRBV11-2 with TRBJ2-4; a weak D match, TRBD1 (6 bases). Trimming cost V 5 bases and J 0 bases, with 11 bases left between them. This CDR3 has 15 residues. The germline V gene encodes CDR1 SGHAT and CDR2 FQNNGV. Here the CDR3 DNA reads TGTGCCAGCAGCGAGCCCAGGGGAGCCAAAAACATTCAGTACTTC. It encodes CASSEPRGAKNIQYF. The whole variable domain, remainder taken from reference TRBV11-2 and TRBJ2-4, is EAGVAQSPRYKIIEKRQSVAFWCNPISGHATLYWYQQILGQGPKLLIQFQNNGVVDDSQLPKDRFSAERLKGVDSTLKIQPAKLEDSAVYLCASSEPRGAKNIQYFGAGTRLSVL.

The chain's CDR3 is CASSQGLARETQYF. CDR3 bases: TGCGCCAGCAGCCAGGGACTCGCTCGGGAGACCCAGTACTTC. This rearrangement joins TRBV5-1 to TRBJ2-5; tentative D call: TRBD2 (6 bases). CDR1 SGHRS and CDR2 YFSETQ come from the germline V gene. Trimming stripped 4 bases from V and 5 bases from J, with 15 bases between. The CDR3 has 14 residues.

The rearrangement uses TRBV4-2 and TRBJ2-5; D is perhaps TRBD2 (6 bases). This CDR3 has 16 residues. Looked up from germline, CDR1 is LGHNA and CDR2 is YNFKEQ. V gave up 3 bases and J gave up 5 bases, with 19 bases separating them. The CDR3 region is CASSQASTSTAETQYF. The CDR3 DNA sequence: TGTGCCAGCAGCCAGGCGTCTACTAGCACGGCCGAGACCCAGTACTTC.

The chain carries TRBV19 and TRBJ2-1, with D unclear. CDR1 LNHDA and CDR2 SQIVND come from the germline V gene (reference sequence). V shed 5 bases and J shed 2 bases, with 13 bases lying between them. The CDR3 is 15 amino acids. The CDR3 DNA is TGTGCCAGTAGTGCCGAGAATTCGGCCTACAATGAGCAGTTCTTC. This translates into CASSAENSAYNEQFF.